The 5 T cell receptor beta chains in this list originate from one sample, sequenced in a study of T cell repertoires in cytomegalovirus infection. TCRdb re-analysed the reads in MiXCR, keeping a single row per CDR3 protein. The sample contains 200,000 to 250,000 distinct CDR3 sequences, around 35% of which appear only once. Antigen specificity for these receptors is unknown. Sample: CD8+ T cells from cultured PBMCs, taken from culture after CMV antigen stimulation. All receptors derive from a human donor in good health (CMV status not recorded). Some clones in this sample may be carry-over from other donors' samples.

This chain links TRBV27 with TRBJ2-7; tentative D call: TRBD1 (6 bases). The CDR3 has 11 residues. CDR1 and CDR2 (germline): MNHEY, SMNVEV (reference sequence). Between the trimmed V and J ends, which lost 6 bases and 6 bases, there was a span of 9 bases. CDR3 coding DNA: TGTGCCAGCAGGACAGGCACCGAGCAGTACTTC. Translated: CASRTGTEQYF.

This clonotype was counted between two and nine times. The chain uses TRBV7-6 and TRBJ1-1; TRBD1 is a possible D gene (5 bases). Trimming removed 5 bases at V and 5 bases at J, with 24 bases between. Germline lookup yields CDR1 SGHVS and CDR2 FNYEAQ. The CDR3 contains 17 residues. The CDR3 spells CASSPPVGGELGTEAFF. The CDR3 DNA reads TGTGCCAGCAGCCCCCCTGTCGGAGGGGAACTTGGTACTGAAGCTTTCTTT. The whole variable domain, remainder taken from reference TRBV7-6 and TRBJ1-1, is GAGVSQSPRYKVTKRGQDVALRCDPISGHVSLYWYRQALGQGPEFLTYFNYEAQQDKSGLPNDRFSAERPEGSISTLTIQRTEQRDSAMYRCASSPPVGGELGTEAFFGQGTRLTVV.

The rearrangement uses TRBV7-3 and TRBJ2-5; D tentatively reads TRBD1 or TRBD2 (5 bases each). The germline gives CDR1 SGHTA, CDR2 FQGTGA. V dropped 2 bases and J dropped 1 base, with 11 bases sitting between them. The CDR3 totals 15 residues. Here the CDR3 DNA reads TGTGCCAGCAGCTTATCTGGGACGGTCCAAGAGACCCAGTACTTC. It codes for CASSLSGTVQETQYF.

The rearrangement joins TRBV25-1 to TRBJ2-7; D could derive from TRBD1 or TRBD2 (6 bases each). Per germline, CDR1 MGHDK and CDR2 SYGVNS. The CDR3 extends over 16 amino acids. Deletions cut 7 bases from V and 3 bases from J, with 22 bases between. The CDR3 region has the DNA TGTGCCAGCACATTCCTTGGGGGGCAGGGTGACTACGAGCAGTACTTC. This gives the protein CASTFLGGQGDYEQYF.

This clonotype appeared a single time. The V gene is TRBV9, the J gene TRBJ2-2, with 7 bases identical to TRBD1. This CDR3 is 18 amino acids long. Trimming took 1 base from V and 5 from J; bases not matched to a gene: 14. CDR1 SGDLS and CDR2 YYNGEE come from the germline V gene. In nucleotides, the CDR3 is TGTGCCAGCAGCGTACTAGTGAGGGGGCCGAGTGGAACCGGGGAGCTGTTTTTT. It translates to CASSVLVRGPSGTGELFF.